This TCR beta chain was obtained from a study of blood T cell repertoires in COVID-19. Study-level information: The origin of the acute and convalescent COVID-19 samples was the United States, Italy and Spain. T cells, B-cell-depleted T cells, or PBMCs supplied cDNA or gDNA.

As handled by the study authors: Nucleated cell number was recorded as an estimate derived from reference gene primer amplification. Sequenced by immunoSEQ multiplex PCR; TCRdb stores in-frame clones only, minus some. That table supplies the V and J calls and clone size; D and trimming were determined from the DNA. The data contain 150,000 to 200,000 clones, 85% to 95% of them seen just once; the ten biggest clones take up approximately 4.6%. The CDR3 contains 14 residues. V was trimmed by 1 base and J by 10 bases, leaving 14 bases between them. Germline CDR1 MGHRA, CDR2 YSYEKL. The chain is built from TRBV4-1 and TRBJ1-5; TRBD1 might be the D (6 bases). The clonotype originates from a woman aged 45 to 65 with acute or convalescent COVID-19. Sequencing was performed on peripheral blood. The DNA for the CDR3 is TGCGCCAGCAGCCAAGCAGGGGTACTTTATCCCCAGCATTTT. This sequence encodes CASSQAGVLYPQHF.